This entry concerns a single TCR beta chain. Its antigen is not known. PCR involved 60 Vbeta and 13 Jbeta primers. The data were produced by immunoSEQ multiplex PCR, yet TCRdb's version contains in-frame clones alone and is incomplete. The data contain 150,000 to 200,000 clones, around 80% of them singletons. The data are from a study of cytomegalovirus exposure and HLA in healthy donors. Regarding the study as a whole: Beyond CMV serostatus, there was no information to go on about immune exposure. In a later analysis, a missense DCLRE1C variant was linked to TCR beta V- and J-gene trimming.

In germline, CDR1 is MNHEY, CDR2 SVGAGI. This CDR3 contains 15 residues. V lost 4 bases and J 2 bases, leaving 15 bases between the germline ends. The V gene is TRBV6-5, the J gene TRBJ2-7; the D gene is possibly TRBD2 (6 bases). The sample consisted of PBMCs. This clonotype was sampled from a male donor in good health and CMV-seropositive. CDR3 coding DNA: TGTGCCAGCAGTTCCGGGGGATGGGGCACCTACGAGCAGTACTTC. Translating gives CASSSGGWGTYEQYF.